A selection of T cell receptor beta chains follows, all from one sample in a study of cytomegalovirus exposure and HLA in healthy donors. Only in-frame clones appear in the TCRdb table, and some are missing; sequencing was by immunoSEQ multiplex PCR. This sample has approximately 65,000 clones; 96% occur once, and the top ten carry roughly 5%. Sequences were obtained from PBMCs. All receptors come from a woman in her late teens or twenties in good health and CMV-seropositive. Each CDR3 is given with its conserved first and last residue. D genes are given only for firm matches. Where a row states a size, it is once, few, many or the class of an expanded clone; other rows omit it.

>TRBV5-1|NA|TRBJ2-1|NA
CASREYNEQFF
TGCGCCAGCAGAGAGTACAATGAGCAGTTCTTC
>TRBV28|NA|TRBJ1-5|NA
CASSEFNQPQHF
TGTGCCAGCAGCGAGTTCAATCAGCCCCAGCATTTT
>TRBV7-2|TRBD1|TRBJ2-1|NA
CASSLETGVSEQFF
TGTGCCAGCAGCCTAGAGACAGGGGTATCTGAGCAGTTCTTC
>TRBV18|NA|TRBJ2-3|NA
CASSPSLQGPDTQYF
TGTGCCAGCTCACCAAGTTTGCAGGGGCCAGATACGCAGTATTTT
>TRBV19|TRBD1|TRBJ2-7|NA
CASMATQGVSYEQYF
TGTGCCAGTATGGCCACACAGGGGGTGTCCTACGAGCAGTACTTC
>TRBV14|TRBD1|TRBJ2-1|NA
CASSRDSNNEQFF
TGTGCCAGCAGCCGGGACAGCAACAATGAGCAGTTCTTC
>TRBV28|NA|TRBJ2-1|NA
CASSSPDRTYNEQFF
TGTGCCAGCAGTTCCCCCGACAGGACGTACAATGAGCAGTTCTTC
>TRBV18|NA|TRBJ1-1|NA
CASSPVAMNTEAFF
TGTGCCAGCTCTCCAGTTGCGATGAACACTGAAGCTTTCTTT
>TRBV7-6|TRBD1|TRBJ2-3|NA
CARSGTGADTQYF
TGTGCCAGGTCCGGGACAGGGGCAGATACGCAGTATTTT
>TRBV4-3|TRBD1|TRBJ1-1|NA
CASSQDFGSRGEAFF
TGCGCCAGCAGCCAAGACTTTGGGAGCAGGGGGGAAGCTTTCTTT
>TRBV10-3|NA|TRBJ2-1|NA
CAIREGASGPSSYNEQFF
TGTGCCATCAGGGAGGGGGCTAGCGGCCCTAGCTCCTACAATGAGCAGTTCTTC
>TRBV27|TRBD2|TRBJ2-3|NA
CASSLVSGLAGERGTQYF
TGTGCCAGCAGTTTAGTATCGGGACTAGCGGGAGAGAGGGGTACGCAGTATTTT
>TRBV15|NA|TRBJ1-5|few
CATSRDRGNQPQHF
TGTGCCACCAGCAGAGACAGGGGCAATCAGCCCCAGCATTTT
>TRBV5-1|TRBD2|TRBJ2-5|NA
CASSVGLAGRNQETQYF
TGCGCCAGCAGCGTGGGGTTAGCGGGGCGGAACCAAGAGACCCAGTACTTC
>TRBV28|TRBD2|TRBJ2-1|NA
CASSPRLAGPNNEQFF
TGTGCCAGCAGTCCGCGACTAGCGGGGCCCAACAATGAGCAGTTCTTC
>TRBV4-3|NA|TRBJ1-1|NA
CASSQDNRLLNTEAFF
TGCGCCAGCAGCCAAGATAACCGACTCTTGAACACTGAAGCTTTCTTT
>TRBV5-1|NA|TRBJ1-5|NA
CASSLDGSNQPQHF
TGCGCCAGCAGCTTGGACGGTAGCAATCAGCCCCAGCATTTT
>TRBV21-1|NA|TRBJ2-7|NA
CASRTGTREGGVSYEQYF
TGTGCCAGCAGAACCGGGACTCGCGAGGGCGGGGTGTCCTACGAGCAGTACTTC
>TRBV7-9|NA|TRBJ2-5|NA
CASSWPLQGEGRETQYF
TGTGCCAGCAGCTGGCCCCTACAGGGGGAGGGTAGGGAGACCCAGTACTTC
>TRBV4-1|NA|TRBJ2-5|NA
CASSKGVYTSAAQYF
TGCGCCAGCAGCAAAGGCGTCTACACGTCCGCGGCCCAGTACTTC
>TRBV23-1|NA|TRBJ2-1|NA
CASSQSRGEIRQFF
TGCGCCAGCAGTCAATCCCGCGGGGAAATTCGGCAGTTCTTC
>TRBV13|TRBD1|TRBJ1-1|NA
CASSSGTAVKAFF
TGTGCCAGCAGCTCTGGGACAGCCGTGAAAGCTTTCTTT
>TRBV15|TRBD1|TRBJ2-1|NA
CATSSGTDLGNEQFF
TGTGCCACCAGCAGCGGGACAGACCTCGGCAATGAGCAGTTCTTC
>TRBV7-9|NA|TRBJ1-1|NA
CASSLDGEGRLSEAFF
TGTGCCAGCAGCTTAGATGGGGAGGGTAGGTTGTCTGAAGCTTTCTTT
>TRBV27|NA|TRBJ1-5|NA
CASSLVGGTPQPQHF
TGTGCCAGCAGTTTGGTAGGAGGGACGCCTCAGCCCCAGCATTTT
>TRBV4-1|TRBD1|TRBJ2-7|NA
CASSQTGAVSYEQYF
TGCGCCAGCAGCCAGACAGGGGCCGTTTCCTACGAGCAGTACTTC
>TRBV2|TRBD1|TRBJ1-2|NA
CASRDGQGGNYGYTF
TGTGCCAGCAGGGATGGACAGGGCGGGAACTATGGCTACACCTTC
>TRBV28|TRBD2|TRBJ2-7|NA
CASSHPLAGASYEQYF
TGTGCCAGCAGCCACCCACTAGCGGGGGCCTCCTACGAGCAGTACTTC
>TRBV28|TRBD1|TRBJ1-5|NA
CASSLDREVGQPQHF
TGTGCCAGCAGTTTAGACAGGGAGGTTGGGCAGCCCCAGCATTTT
>TRBV11-3|NA|TRBJ2-3|NA
CASSLNQLRDTQYF
TGTGCCAGCAGCTTAAACCAACTACGAGATACGCAGTATTTT
>TRBV30|NA|TRBJ2-1|NA
CAWSVQIPYNEQFF
TGTGCCTGGAGTGTACAAATCCCCTACAATGAGCAGTTCTTC
>TRBV30|TRBD1|TRBJ2-7|NA
CAWSPPDRDFFEQYF
TGTGCCTGGAGTCCCCCGGACAGGGATTTTTTCGAGCAGTACTTC